Reported below is one T cell receptor delta chain. There is no known antigen for this receptor. Within one base of it there is no much larger clone, and no base qualities were kept. The sample originates from a study of DNA immune sequencing with unique molecular identifiers (dated by TCRdb to 2019 to 2021). Describing the broader study: gammadelta T cells were enriched from buffy coats using immunomagnetic cell separation, and their genomic DNA was sequenced. Fluorescence-activated cell sorting was used to enrich gammadelta T cells from PBMC of 10 healthy individuals. To compare enriched with non-enriched material, 100 ng of enriched gammadelta T-cell DNA and roughly 0.99 ug of non-enriched PBMC DNA were sequenced. An ultrasensitive DNA-based TRD repertoire sequencing method using PCR-introduced unique molecular identifiers was developed and validated in the study. The method was checked using synthetic reference molecules and blood samples from healthy people. Donors were healthy individuals, with 9 to 10 donors profiled from sorted peripheral blood gammadelta T cells.

Libraries were constructed by multiplex PCR. A 32-plex assay amplified the genomic DNA, with primers for all 8 TRDV and 4 TRDJ genes spanning the CDR3. A 12-nucleotide UMI was added during 3 barcoding PCR cycles, followed by a second PCR with Illumina adapter primers. AMPure XP beads were used to purify the libraries, whose quality was checked on a Fragment Analyzer using the HS NGS Fragment kit. Sequencing was run on an Illumina MiniSeq mid-output kit with approximately 20% PhiX and 150 cycles of paired-end reads. Turning to the authors' computational methods: MIGEC version 1.2.9 was used to process the reads, grouping reads by UMI and building error-corrected consensus sequences. Modified VDJtools version 1.2.1 scripts and the tcR R package were used for post-processing. Clone calls in TCRdb were regenerated from the public reads with CATT, after which identical DNA sequences shared one row. TCRdb, rather than the study authors, made the V and J calls. A total of about 1,500 delta-chain clones appear in this sample, under 15% of them only once. The leading ten clones occupy about 54% of the sample.

General conclusions and limits of the study: The primer-based approach is unable to detect novel TRD sequences that the primers do not target. TRD repertoire diversity differed among healthy donors, and several donors were highly oligoclonal, with the top 5 clonotypes making up more than half of productive molecules. TRDV2 paired with TRDJ1 was the most common TRD rearrangement among clonotypes in healthy donors.

The CDR3 runs 21 amino acids, cysteine and phenylalanine included. The read is trimmed to its CDR3 DNA, 63 bases read in frame from base 1. The source is a human donor in good health. The J gene is TRDJ3, while no V gene call was made; the tabulated D call, TRDD3, remains unverified against the DNA. Material for sequencing was gamma-delta T cells enriched from blood buffy coat, or unenriched PBMCs (not recorded which). The encoded CDR3 is CALGERAWGIRASWDTRQMFF. DNA sequence: TGTGCTCTTGGGGAACGTGCCTGGGGGATAAGGGCCTCCTGGGACACCCGACAGATGTTTTTC.